This T cell receptor (beta chain) was identified in a study of blood T cell repertoires in COVID-19. On the study more broadly: Acute and convalescent COVID-19 samples came from the United States, Italy and Spain. In each case, the material was cDNA or gDNA derived from T cells, B-cell-depleted T cells, or PBMCs.

CDR3 length equals 13 residues. CDR1 MDHEN and CDR2 SYDVKM come from the germline V gene. V shed 7 bases and J shed 3 bases, with 10 bases lying between them. Methods used by the authors: Reference gene primers were amplified, and this amplification served to estimate nucleated cell counts. Libraries were prepared by immunoSEQ multiplex PCR; TCRdb keeps only in-frame clonotypes and omits some of them. From that table come the V and J calls and clone size; the DNA was used to work out D and trimming. The table includes under 250,000 clones, 85% to 90% detected once. This clonotype originated in a woman in her late teens or twenties in a cohort exposed to, infected with or recovered from COVID-19 (not recorded which). Sample: PBMCs or T cells enriched from blood (not recorded which). This sequence joins TRBV28 and TRBJ1-5; tentative D call: TRBD1 (6 bases). The CDR3 here is CASKTGFNQPQHF. The DNA for the CDR3 is TGTGCCAGCAAAACAGGGTTCAATCAGCCCCAGCATTTT.